This T cell receptor beta chain was sequenced during a study of vaccination effects on CD4 cells after COVID-19. As regards this clone: Its antigen is undetermined.

Clones were sequenced by immunoSEQ multiplex PCR, and TCRdb holds only the in-frame ones, with some missing. Of about 33,000 clones listed, roughly four fifths are singletons. Using viral peptide pools, the ViraFEST assay grew out antigen-specific CD4+ T cells prior to sequencing. With about ten days of culture completed, CD4+ T cells were isolated. All participants had two doses of either the BNT162b2 or mRNA-1273 vaccine. They grew 2 million to 2.5 million PBMC in each well, adding about 9.5 IU/ml IL-2 and about 9.5 ug/ml peptides. The CDR3 consists of 16 residues. V shed 0 bases and J shed 6 bases, with 15 bases lying between them. Germline assignment: CDR1 MNHEY and CDR2 SMNVEV (reference sequence).

The input for sequencing was CD4+ T cells from PBMCs cultured with HCoV-NL63 spike peptides, taken after COVID-19 vaccination. The chain combines TRBV27 with TRBJ1-5, with D perhaps TRBD1 (6 bases). This TCR came from a human donor who received a COVID-19 vaccine. Some clones in this sample may be carry-over from other donors' samples. As DNA, the CDR3 is TGTGCCAGCAGTTTATCTAATTTACAGGGTGGTCAGCCCCAGCATTTT. Translating it yields CASSLSNLQGGQPQHF.